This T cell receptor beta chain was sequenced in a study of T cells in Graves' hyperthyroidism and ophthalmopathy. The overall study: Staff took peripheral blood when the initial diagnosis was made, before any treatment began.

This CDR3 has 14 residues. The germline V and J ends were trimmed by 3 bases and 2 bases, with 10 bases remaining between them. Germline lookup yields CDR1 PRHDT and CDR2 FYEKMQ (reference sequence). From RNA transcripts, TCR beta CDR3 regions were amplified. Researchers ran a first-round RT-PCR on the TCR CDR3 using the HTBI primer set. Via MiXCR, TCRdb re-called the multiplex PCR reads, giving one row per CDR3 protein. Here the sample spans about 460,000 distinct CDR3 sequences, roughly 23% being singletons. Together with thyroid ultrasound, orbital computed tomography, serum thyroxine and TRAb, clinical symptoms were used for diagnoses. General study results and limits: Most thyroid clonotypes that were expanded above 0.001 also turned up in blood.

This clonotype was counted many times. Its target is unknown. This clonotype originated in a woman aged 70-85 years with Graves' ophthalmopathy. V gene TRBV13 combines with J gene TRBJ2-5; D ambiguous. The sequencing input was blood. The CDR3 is CASSLLSEQETQYF. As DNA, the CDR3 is TGTGCCAGCAGCTTGCTGAGCGAGCAAGAGACCCAGTACTTC. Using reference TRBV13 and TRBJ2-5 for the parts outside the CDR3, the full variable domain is AAGVIQSPRHLIKEKRETATLKCYPIPRHDTVYWYQQGPGQDPQFLISFYEKMQSDKGSIPDRFSAQQFSDYHSELNMSSLELGDSALYFCASSLLSEQETQYFGPGTRLLVL.